Shown below are 17 T cell receptor beta chains from a single sample sequenced in a study of T-cell reconstitution after alpha-beta-depleted transplantation in children. Preparation of the TCRbeta library used unique molecular identifiers. From the PCR reads, TCRdb called clonotypes with MiXCR, one entry per CDR3 protein. This sample yields hundreds of thousands of distinct CDR3 sequences, of which 16% are seen a single time; approximately 1% belongs to the top ten. This sample comprised PBMCs from the stem cell graft donor, obtained from the stem cell graft. The receptors shown here come from a human donor who donated a stem cell graft to a child with acute myeloid leukemia.

This clonotype has only a few counts. This chain links TRBV20-1 with TRBJ2-4; 7 nucleotides agree with TRBD1. In germline, CDR1 is DFQATT, CDR2 SNEGSKA (reference sequence). V trimming: 4 bases; J trimming: 0 bases; junction bases outside the gene matches: 6. CDR3 length: 15 amino acids. The CDR3 is CSATDRVRAKNIQYF. CDR3 nucleotides: TGCAGTGCTACCGACAGGGTCCGAGCCAAAAACATTCAGTACTTC.

CDR3 sequence reads: CASSDSGGNSPLHF. The DNA for the CDR3 is TGTGCCAGCAGTGACAGTGGTGGTAATTCACCCCTCCACTTT. V and J are TRBV25-1 and TRBJ1-6; D ambiguous. Trimming removed 3 bases at V and 6 bases at J, with 9 bases between. This CDR3 region has 14 residues. Per germline, CDR1 MGHDK and CDR2 SYGVNS.

This clonotype was recorded a few times. The gene calls are TRBV20-1 and TRBJ2-5; TRBD2 aligns across 7 bases. The CDR3 contains 15 residues. Germline V lookup: CDR1 DFQATT, CDR2 SNEGSKA (reference sequence). Losses at the gene ends were 1 base for V and 0 bases for J; bases not matched to a gene: 5. The DNA of the CDR3 is TGCAGTGCTAGAGGTCCTAGCGGCTACCAAGAGACCCAGTACTTC. It codes for CSARGPSGYQETQYF.

The rearrangement links TRBV12-3 or TRBV12-4 to TRBJ1-1; 8 positions match TRBD1. Trimming took 3 bases from V and 3 from J; bases not matched to a gene: 3. The CDR3 loop spans 14 amino acids. In nucleotides, the CDR3 is TGTGCCAGCAGTTTCGGGACAGGATACACTGAAGCTTTCTTT. It is translated as CASSFGTGYTEAFF.

As concerns this clonotype: One base away lies a much larger clone, so this may be a sequencing read error. The chain joins TRBV20-1 to TRBJ2-7; the match to TRBD2 covers 9 bases. CDR3 length: 15 residues. V lost 3 bases, J lost 10 bases, and 16 bases stayed unmatched. Germline CDR1 is DFQATT and CDR2 is SNEGSKA (reference sequence). The CDR3, as DNA: TGCAGTGCTAGTACGTCTAGCGGGGCCATGAGCGACCAGTACTTC. It translates to CSASTSSGAMSDQYF.

The chain joins TRBV12-3 or TRBV12-4 to TRBJ1-1, with a possible D match to TRBD1 (5 bases). CDR3 size: 15 residues. V lost 3 bases to trimming and J lost 5 bases, with 16 bases between them. CDR3 protein: CASSFSSGGSTEAFF. DNA for the CDR3: TGTGCCAGCAGTTTTTCTTCCGGGGGGAGTACTGAAGCTTTCTTT.

The chain combines TRBV29-1 with TRBJ1-1; maybe TRBD1 (5 bases). CDR1 is SQVTM, CDR2 ANQGSEA, per germline. The CDR3 runs 16 residues. The germline V and J ends were trimmed by 4 bases and 0 bases, with 18 bases remaining between them. Here the CDR3 reads CSVVLRGGEVNTEAFF. The CDR3, as DNA: TGCAGCGTTGTACTCCGGGGCGGTGAGGTGAACACTGAAGCTTTCTTT.

This chain uses TRBV5-1 with TRBJ2-6, with 7 bases fitting TRBD1. Trimming cost V 6 bases and J 0 bases; bases outside gene matches: 12. This CDR3 spans 18 amino acids. CDR1 is SGHRS, CDR2 YFSETQ, per germline. The DNA of the CDR3 is TGCGCCAGCACCACAGGGGCAGGACGAAGCTCTGGGGCCAACGTCCTGACTTTC. Protein product: CASTTGAGRSSGANVLTF.

This chain connects TRBV6-2 or TRBV6-3 to TRBJ2-1; D gene ambiguous. The CDR3 totals 14 residues. V lost 8 bases to trimming and J lost 0 bases, with 11 bases between them. The V gene's germline CDR1 is MNHEY and CDR2 SVGEGT. This chain's CDR3 is CASRSDSSYNEQFF. The CDR3 DNA sequence: TGTGCCAGCCGTTCCGATAGCTCCTACAATGAGCAGTTCTTC.

The chain is built from TRBV6-1 and TRBJ2-3; 12 nucleotides line up with TRBD2. Germline V gene sequence: CDR1 MNHNS, CDR2 SASEGT. The CDR3 contains 16 residues. V was clipped by 6 bases and J by 11 bases; unmatched bases: 15. The CDR3: CASSRTALAGGREQYF. For the CDR3, the DNA is TGTGCCAGCAGCCGCACAGCGCTAGCGGGGGGGCGGGAGCAGTATTTT.

There are a few counts of this clonotype. V usage is TRBV7-9 and J usage is TRBJ2-5, with D hard to call. Trimming took 3 bases from V and 5 from J, leaving 10 bases between them. This CDR3 has 13 amino acids. Germline V lookup: CDR1 SEHNR, CDR2 FQNEAQ (reference sequence). This CDR3 is CASSLWVEETQYF. In DNA form, the CDR3 reads TGTGCCAGCAGCTTGTGGGTAGAGGAGACCCAGTACTTC.

This rearrangement joins TRBV5-6 to TRBJ2-4; TRBD2 aligns across 7 bases. The CDR3 extends over 17 amino acids. With 2 bases clipped from V and 5 bases from J, the junction kept 13 bases outside the gene matches. CDR1 is SGHDT, CDR2 YYEEEE, per germline. For the CDR3, the DNA is TGTGCCAGCAGCTTACTATTTTCCGGGACTATCCAAAACATTCAGTACTTC. As protein: CASSLLFSGTIQNIQYF.

The V gene is TRBV3-1, the J gene TRBJ1-1; D is uncertain. Looked up from germline, CDR1 is LGHDT and CDR2 is YNNKEL (reference sequence). This CDR3 is built from 12 residues. With 5 bases removed from V and 4 bases from J, the gap between germline ends came to 8 bases. This CDR3 reads CASSSVFTEAFF. The DNA of the CDR3 is TGTGCCAGCAGCTCCGTCTTCACTGAAGCTTTCTTT. The full variable domain, in which reference TRBV3-1 and TRBJ1-1 provide the parts outside the CDR3, is DTAVSQTPKYLVTQMGNDKSIKCEQNLGHDTMYWYKQDSKKFLKIMFSYNNKELIINETVPNRFSPKSPDKAHLNLHINSLELGDSAVYFCASSSVFTEAFFGQGTRLTVV.

The table lists this clonotype with a few counts. The genes are TRBV7-9 and TRBJ1-3; 8 bases are a match to TRBD1. The CDR3 is made up of 16 amino acids. V lost 6 bases and J lost 6; bases outside the gene matches: 13. Germline CDR1 and CDR2: SEHNR and FQNEAQ (reference sequence). The CDR3 spells CASRISDRGRENTIYF. The DNA of the CDR3 is TGTGCCAGCAGGATCTCCGACAGGGGCCGAGAAAACACCATATATTTT.

This clonotype occurred many times. CDR3 nucleotide sequence: TGTGCCAGCAGAATTAGGTTGGACACCGGGGAGCTGTTTTTT. It translates to CASRIRLDTGELFF. The genes are TRBV6-5 and TRBJ2-2; D remains unclear. V was clipped by 6 bases and J by 3 bases, with 11 bases between them. This CDR3 comprises 14 residues. Germline-derived CDR1 and CDR2 are MNHEY and SVGAGI.

This clonotype was recorded at least ten times. The chain joins TRBV6-5 to TRBJ2-6, with TRBD1 identical over 8 bases. The V and J ends lost 1 base and 0 bases, in that order; junction bases with no gene match: 5. CDR3 size: 18 residues. Germline V CDR1 and CDR2: MNHEY, SVGAGI. The DNA for the CDR3 is TGTGCCAGCAGTTACTGGGGACAGGCAGGCTCTGGGGCCAACGTCCTGACTTTC. It encodes CASSYWGQAGSGANVLTF.

In this sample, this clonotype turned up a few times. One end of the junction fails to match germline, which may point to a read error. The rearrangement links TRBV20-1 to TRBJ1-3; perhaps TRBD1 as D (6 bases). In germline, CDR1 is DFQATT, CDR2 SNEGSKA (reference sequence). The CDR3 totals 15 residues. CDR3 DNA: TGCTGTGCCCCCAGCGGGGGGGCGCCTGGAAACACCATATATTTT. It specifies CCAPSGGAPGNTIYF.